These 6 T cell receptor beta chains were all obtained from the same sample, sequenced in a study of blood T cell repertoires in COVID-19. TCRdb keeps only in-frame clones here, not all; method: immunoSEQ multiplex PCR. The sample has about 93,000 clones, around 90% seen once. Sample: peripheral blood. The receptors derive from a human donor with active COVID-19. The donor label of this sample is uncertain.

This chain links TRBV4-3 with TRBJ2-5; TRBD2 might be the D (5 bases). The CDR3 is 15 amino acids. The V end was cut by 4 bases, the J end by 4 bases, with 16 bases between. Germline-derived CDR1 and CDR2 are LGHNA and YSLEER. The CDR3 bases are TGCGCCAGCAGCCTAACCCGTCCTAGCCGAGAGACCCAGTACTTC. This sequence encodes CASSLTRPSRETQYF.

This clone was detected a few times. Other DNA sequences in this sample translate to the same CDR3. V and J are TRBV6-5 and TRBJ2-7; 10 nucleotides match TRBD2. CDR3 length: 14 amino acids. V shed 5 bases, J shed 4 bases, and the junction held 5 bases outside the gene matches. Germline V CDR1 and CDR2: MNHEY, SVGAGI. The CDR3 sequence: CASSPSGGGYEQYF. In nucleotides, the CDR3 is TGTGCCAGCAGTCCAAGCGGGGGGGGTTACGAGCAGTACTTC.

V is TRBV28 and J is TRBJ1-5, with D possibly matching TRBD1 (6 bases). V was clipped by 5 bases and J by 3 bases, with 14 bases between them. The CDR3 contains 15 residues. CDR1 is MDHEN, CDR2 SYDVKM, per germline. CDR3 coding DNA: TGTGCCAGCAGTGAGCAGGACAGAGACAATCAGCCCCAGCATTTT. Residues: CASSEQDRDNQPQHF.

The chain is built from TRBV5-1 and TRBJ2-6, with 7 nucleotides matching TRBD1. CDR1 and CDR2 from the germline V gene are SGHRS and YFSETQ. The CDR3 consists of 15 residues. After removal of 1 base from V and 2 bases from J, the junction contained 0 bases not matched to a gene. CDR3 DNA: TGCGCCAGCAGCTTGCAGGGGGCTGGGGCCAACGTCCTGACTTTC. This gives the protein CASSLQGAGANVLTF.

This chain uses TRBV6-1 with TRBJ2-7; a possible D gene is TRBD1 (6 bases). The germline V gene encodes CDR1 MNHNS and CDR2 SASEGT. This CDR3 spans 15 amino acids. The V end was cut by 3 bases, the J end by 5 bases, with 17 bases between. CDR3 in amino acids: CASSDLGAPNNEQYF. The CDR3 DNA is TGTGCCAGCAGTGATCTGGGGGCACCTAATAACGAGCAGTACTTC.

CDR3 DNA: TGTGCCAGCAGACTTAACCGGGACACCGGGTGGGAGACCCAGTACTTC. Translating it yields CASRLNRDTGWETQYF. The genes are TRBV5-4 and TRBJ2-5; a possible D gene is TRBD1 (6 bases). Trimming took off 5 bases at V and 5 bases at J, with 22 bases between the two ends. The CDR3 has 16 amino acids. Germline assignment: CDR1 SGHNT and CDR2 YYREEE (reference sequence). The whole variable domain, filled in from reference TRBV5-4 and TRBJ2-5, reads ETGVTQSPTHLIKTRGQQVTLRCSSQSGHNTVSWYQQALGQGPQFIFQYYREEENGRGNFPPRFSGLQFPNYSSELNVNALELDDSALYLCASRLNRDTGWETQYFGPGTRLLVL.